Listed below are T cell receptor beta chains from one sample, sequenced in a study of T cell repertoires and HLA-DP antigens. These receptors have no known antigen. The table came from immunoSEQ multiplex PCR; TCRdb's copy has only in-frame clones and leaves some out. This table holds approximately 89,000 clones, approximately 89% found once. Material for sequencing was CD4+ T cells from PBMCs. The receptor source for this set is a man in his forties or fifties in good health and CMV-seronegative. Each CDR3 is given with its conserved first and last residue. The D gene is left open where the match is weak. A clone size is listed for some rows: how often the clone was seen (once, few, many), or a class if it is expanded.

D gene: NA; V gene: TRBV7-2; clone size: NA; J gene: TRBJ2-7; CDR3 protein: CASSLPSTWEKVREQYF; CDR3 DNA: TGTGCCAGCAGCTTGCCCTCGACATGGGAAAAGGTCCGCGAGCAGTACTTC
D gene: NA; V gene: TRBV2; clone size: NA; J gene: TRBJ1-1; CDR3 protein: CASKGRLNTEAFF; CDR3 DNA: TGTGCCAGTAAGGGACGTCTGAACACTGAAGCTTTCTTT
D gene: NA; V gene: TRBV7-9; clone size: NA; J gene: TRBJ1-4; CDR3 protein: CASSLDANEKLFF; CDR3 DNA: TGTGCCAGCAGCTTAGACGCAAATGAAAAACTGTTTTTT
D gene: TRBD2; V gene: TRBV19; clone size: NA; J gene: TRBJ2-1; CDR3 protein: CASTQPGTSDNEQFF; CDR3 DNA: TGTGCCAGTACCCAACCCGGGACTAGTGACAATGAGCAGTTCTTC
D gene: NA; V gene: TRBV30; clone size: once; J gene: TRBJ2-7; CDR3 protein: CAWSVSSRGEQYF; CDR3 DNA: TGTGCCTGGAGTGTCAGTAGTCGGGGGGAGCAGTACTTC
D gene: TRBD2; V gene: TRBV28; clone size: NA; J gene: TRBJ2-5; CDR3 protein: CAGRLRTSGRALETQYF; CDR3 DNA: TGTGCCGGCCGACTCCGGACTAGCGGGAGGGCTTTGGAGACCCAGTACTTC
D gene: NA; V gene: TRBV7-9; clone size: NA; J gene: TRBJ1-1; CDR3 protein: CASSLWSEAFF; CDR3 DNA: TGTGCCAGCAGCTTATGGTCTGAAGCTTTCTTT
D gene: NA; V gene: TRBV19; clone size: once; J gene: TRBJ2-3; CDR3 protein: CASSARRADTQYF; CDR3 DNA: TGTGCCAGTAGTGCCCGAAGGGCAGATACGCAGTATTTT
D gene: NA; V gene: TRBV7-9; clone size: NA; J gene: TRBJ2-5; CDR3 protein: CASSSRTLQETQYF; CDR3 DNA: TGTGCCAGCAGCAGCCGGACACTCCAAGAGACCCAGTACTTC
D gene: NA; V gene: TRBV19; clone size: NA; J gene: TRBJ2-4; CDR3 protein: CASSTEGGRAKNIQYF; CDR3 DNA: TGTGCCAGTAGTACCGAGGGGGGTAGGGCCAAAAACATTCAGTACTTC
D gene: NA; V gene: TRBV21-1; clone size: NA; J gene: TRBJ1-2; CDR3 protein: CASTTTGTDYGYTF; CDR3 DNA: TGTGCCAGCACGACGACCGGGACAGACTATGGCTACACCTTC